Sequencing of this T cell receptor (beta chain) was carried out in a study of response to subunit inactivated influenza vaccine. TCRdb re-called the RT-PCR reads through MiXCR, storing one row per CDR3 protein. The sample lists about 620,000 distinct CDR3 sequences, about 11% occurring once. CDR1 and CDR2 from the germline V gene are SGHRS and YFSETQ. The J segment lost 0 bases and the V segment lost 3 bases, leaving 4 bases of the junction unmatched. This CDR3 region has 15 residues. These data were also filed under a second study, of T cells expressing NK-cell markers. From that paper: As the method of synthesis, 5'RACE template switching with UMIs yielded TCR beta cDNA.

Sequences were derived from PBMCs from blood, sampled on the day of vaccination. This receptor was taken from a man aged 50-59 years who received an inactivated influenza vaccine. The chain joins TRBV5-1 to TRBJ2-7; 9 positions agree with TRBD2. CDR3 nucleotide sequence: TGCGCCAGCAGCTACAGCGGGAGGACCTCCTACGAGCAGTACTTC. Protein product: CASSYSGRTSYEQYF.